The present TCR beta chain was sequenced within a study of CD8+ T cells in alopecia areata. Sample treatment: oral pan-JAK inhibitor, 5-10 mg twice daily. This clone was observed a few times. Extraction and reverse transcription of RNA yielded cDNA as the sequencing template. Sequencing used immunoSEQ multiplex PCR; TCRdb keeps in-frame clones, though not all of them. Of more than 200,000 clones in the sample, less than 65% were seen once. CDR1 SGHRS and CDR2 YFSETQ come from the germline V gene. The CDR3 sequence is 14 residues long. Trimming at V came to 0 bases and at J to 7 bases, leaving 6 bases not matched to a gene.

Here the sequenced sample was CD4+ T cells sorted from blood, taken at week 4, from a patient treated with tofacitinib. This TCR was sampled from a human donor with alopecia areata. J is TRBJ1-1 and V is TRBV5-1; 7 positions match TRBD1. The CDR3 sequence is CASSLGDRVDEAFF. CDR3 nucleotide sequence: TGCGCCAGCAGCTTGGGTGACAGGGTTGATGAAGCTTTCTTT.